These T cell receptor beta chains were read from a single sample in a study of OX40 agonist ivuxolimab in advanced cancers. The repertoire was sequenced with immunoSEQ multiplex PCR; TCRdb's copy has only in-frame clones and lacks some. Of 75,000 to 100,000 clones listed, 80% to 90% are singletons. This sample comprised CD4+ or CD8+ T cells sorted from blood, obtained in a trial of the OX40 agonist ivuxolimab. Receptors originate from an adult with an advanced solid tumor such as melanoma, head and neck, liver or kidney cancer. Both conserved end residues are part of each CDR3. The D gene is left open where the match is weak. Clone size is not always given. Where it is, it says once, few, many or a class for expanded clones.

clone size: .
V gene: TRBV11-2
J gene: TRBJ2-7
CDR3 length: 14
D gene: .
CDR3 DNA: TGTGCCAGCAGCCGGGATCGGGGCCTGGGTGAGCAGTACTTC
CDR3 protein: CASSRDRGLGEQYF

clone size: .
V gene: TRBV9
J gene: TRBJ2-3
CDR3 length: 14
D gene: .
CDR3 DNA: TGTGCCAGCAGTACCGGGACTAGCACAGATACGCAGTATTTT
CDR3 protein: CASSTGTSTDTQYF

clone size: once
V gene: TRBV19
J gene: TRBJ1-2
CDR3 length: 12
D gene: .
CDR3 DNA: TGTGCCAGTAGTTTGGGACCTTCCGGCTACACCTTC
CDR3 protein: CASSLGPSGYTF

clone size: .
V gene: TRBV7-2
J gene: TRBJ2-7
CDR3 length: 14
D gene: TRBD1
CDR3 DNA: TGTGCCAGCAGCCTGGACAGGGGGCCCTACGAGCAGTACTTC
CDR3 protein: CASSLDRGPYEQYF

clone size: .
V gene: TRBV19
J gene: TRBJ1-1
CDR3 length: 17
D gene: TRBD1
CDR3 DNA: TGTGCCAGTAGTACGGGACAGGGGGCGTTGGTGAACACTGAAGCTTTCTTT
CDR3 protein: CASSTGQGALVNTEAFF

clone size: .
V gene: TRBV6-5
J gene: TRBJ2-1
CDR3 length: 13
D gene: TRBD2
CDR3 DNA: TGTGCCGTCACAGAGCGGGAGATCAATGAGCAGTTCTTC
CDR3 protein: CAVTEREINEQFF

clone size: .
V gene: TRBV18
J gene: TRBJ2-5
CDR3 length: 16
D gene: TRBD1
CDR3 DNA: TGTGCCAGCTCACCCTCTCGGGGGACAGGGGGAGAGACCCAGTACTTC
CDR3 protein: CASSPSRGTGGETQYF

clone size: .
V gene: TRBV6-1
J gene: TRBJ1-2
CDR3 length: 14
D gene: .
CDR3 DNA: TGTGCCAGCATCCCAGGAGGAGGGCAAGGTGGCTACACCTTC
CDR3 protein: CASIPGGGQGGYTF

clone size: .
V gene: TRBV19
J gene: TRBJ1-4
CDR3 length: 13
D gene: .
CDR3 DNA: TGTGCCAGTAGTAGGAACGCGGATGAAAAACTGTTTTTT
CDR3 protein: CASSRNADEKLFF

clone size: .
V gene: TRBV11-2
J gene: TRBJ2-3
CDR3 length: 16
D gene: .
CDR3 DNA: TGTGCCAGCACCCCAAGGGCTAGCAAAGACCAAGATACGCAGTATTTT
CDR3 protein: CASTPRASKDQDTQYF

clone size: once
V gene: TRBV19
J gene: TRBJ1-4
CDR3 length: 17
D gene: .
CDR3 DNA: TGTGCCAGTAGAAATAGTCCATTCAGGGCAACTAATGAAAAACTGTTTTTT
CDR3 protein: CASRNSPFRATNEKLFF

clone size: once
V gene: TRBV19
J gene: TRBJ2-2
CDR3 length: 15
D gene: TRBD1
CDR3 DNA: TGTGCCAGTAGTATGGGCAGGGGGCGCGCCGGGGAGCTGTTTTTT
CDR3 protein: CASSMGRGRAGELFF

clone size: .
V gene: TRBV27
J gene: TRBJ2-4
CDR3 length: 16
D gene: .
CDR3 DNA: TGTGCCAGCAGTACAGGACAGCCTAGCCAGATAAACATTCAGTACTTC
CDR3 protein: CASSTGQPSQINIQYF

clone size: .
V gene: TRBV5-1
J gene: TRBJ2-7
CDR3 length: 14
D gene: .
CDR3 DNA: TGCGCCAGCAGCTTTACAGGGCCCCCCTACGAGCAGTACTTC
CDR3 protein: CASSFTGPPYEQYF

clone size: .
V gene: TRBV2
J gene: TRBJ2-3
CDR3 length: 13
D gene: .
CDR3 DNA: TGTGCCAGCAGTGAGCCTTTCTCCACAACGCAGTATTTT
CDR3 protein: CASSEPFSTTQYF

clone size: .
V gene: TRBV19
J gene: TRBJ1-5
CDR3 length: 15
D gene: .
CDR3 DNA: TGTGCCAGTAGAACCGGACAGTATAGCAATCAGCCCCAGCATTTT
CDR3 protein: CASRTGQYSNQPQHF

clone size: .
V gene: TRBV28
J gene: TRBJ1-2
CDR3 length: 13
D gene: .
CDR3 DNA: TGTGCCAGCAGTTCCGTGGGGTTGCGTGGCTACACCTTC
CDR3 protein: CASSSVGLRGYTF

clone size: few
V gene: TRBV7-8
J gene: TRBJ2-3
CDR3 length: 14
D gene: TRBD1
CDR3 DNA: TGTGCCAGCAGCCGGACAGGGAAGACAGATACGCAGTATTTT
CDR3 protein: CASSRTGKTDTQYF

clone size: .
V gene: TRBV6-1
J gene: TRBJ1-4
CDR3 length: 14
D gene: .
CDR3 DNA: TGTGCCAGCAGTGGAGGGGATGGTAATGAAAAACTGTTTTTT
CDR3 protein: CASSGGDGNEKLFF

clone size: once
V gene: TRBV5-1
J gene: TRBJ1-2
CDR3 length: 15
D gene: .
CDR3 DNA: TGCGCCAGCAGCTTGGACCTTCCAGGAAATTATGGCTACACCTTC
CDR3 protein: CASSLDLPGNYGYTF

clone size: .
V gene: TRBV23-1
J gene: TRBJ2-1
CDR3 length: 15
D gene: TRBD1
CDR3 DNA: TGCGCCAGCAGTCAACGGCCGGACAGGGCGAATGAGCAGTTCTTC
CDR3 protein: CASSQRPDRANEQFF

clone size: .
V gene: TRBV28
J gene: TRBJ1-1
CDR3 length: 12
D gene: .
CDR3 DNA: TGTGCCAGCAGTTTACCCAACACTGAAGCTTTCTTT
CDR3 protein: CASSLPNTEAFF

clone size: .
V gene: TRBV7-9
J gene: TRBJ2-2
CDR3 length: 16
D gene: TRBD2
CDR3 DNA: TGTGCCAGCAGCTTAATGAGCGGGGCGAACACCGGGGAGCTGTTTTTT
CDR3 protein: CASSLMSGANTGELFF

clone size: .
V gene: TRBV30
J gene: TRBJ2-7
CDR3 length: 19
D gene: .
CDR3 DNA: TGTGCCTGGAGTCGGTATTCTGCCCTTAGCGGACGAGGGTCCTACGAGCAGTACTTC
CDR3 protein: CAWSRYSALSGRGSYEQYF

clone size: .
V gene: TRBV5-1
J gene: TRBJ2-7
CDR3 length: 17
D gene: .
CDR3 DNA: TGCGCCAGCAGCTTGAACCCCCAGGCGGGTTTTTCCTACGAGCAGTACTTC
CDR3 protein: CASSLNPQAGFSYEQYF

clone size: .
V gene: TRBV9
J gene: TRBJ2-2
CDR3 length: 14
D gene: .
CDR3 DNA: TGTGCCAGCAGCGTAGGCCAAGACACCGGGGAGCTGTTTTTT
CDR3 protein: CASSVGQDTGELFF

clone size: .
V gene: TRBV27
J gene: TRBJ2-4
CDR3 length: 16
D gene: TRBD2
CDR3 DNA: TGTGCCAGCAGTTCACTAGCGGGACTAGCCAAAAACATTCAGTACTTC
CDR3 protein: CASSSLAGLAKNIQYF

clone size: few
V gene: TRBV7-9
J gene: TRBJ2-6
CDR3 length: 18
D gene: .
CDR3 DNA: TGTGCCAGCAGCCCCTTCAGGGACGCTAGCTCTGGGGCCAACGTCCTGACTTTC
CDR3 protein: CASSPFRDASSGANVLTF

clone size: .
V gene: TRBV14
J gene: TRBJ2-1
CDR3 length: 15
D gene: TRBD1
CDR3 DNA: TGTGCCAGCAGCCATACAGGGGCACCCGGCAATGAGCAGTTCTTC
CDR3 protein: CASSHTGAPGNEQFF

clone size: .
V gene: TRBV5-1
J gene: TRBJ2-3
CDR3 length: 15
D gene: .
CDR3 DNA: TGCGCCAGCAGCTTGATTGCCGTCCACACAGATACGCAGTATTTT
CDR3 protein: CASSLIAVHTDTQYF

clone size: .
V gene: TRBV10-3
J gene: TRBJ1-5
CDR3 length: 15
D gene: .
CDR3 DNA: TGTGCCATCAGTGAGGGCCAGGGTGCCAATCAGCCCCAGCATTTT
CDR3 protein: CAISEGQGANQPQHF

clone size: .
V gene: TRBV19
J gene: TRBJ1-1
CDR3 length: 16
D gene: .
CDR3 DNA: TGTGCCAGTAGTATTTTGGGCGGGGGGTCGGTACCTGAAGCTTTCTTT
CDR3 protein: CASSILGGGSVPEAFF

clone size: .
V gene: TRBV10-2
J gene: TRBJ1-1
CDR3 length: 12
D gene: .
CDR3 DNA: TGCGCCAGCGATCAGGGAGGCACTGAAGCTTTCTTT
CDR3 protein: CASDQGGTEAFF

clone size: .
V gene: TRBV28
J gene: TRBJ1-1
CDR3 length: 15
D gene: TRBD1
CDR3 DNA: TGTGCCAGCAGCCTGGCAGGGGGCGCGAACACTGAAGCTTTCTTT
CDR3 protein: CASSLAGGANTEAFF

clone size: .
V gene: TRBV7-2
J gene: TRBJ2-2
CDR3 length: 14
D gene: TRBD2
CDR3 DNA: TGTGCCAGCAGCTTGACGCGGGAGGTCGGGGAGCTGTTTTTT
CDR3 protein: CASSLTREVGELFF

clone size: .
V gene: TRBV2
J gene: TRBJ2-3
CDR3 length: 13
D gene: .
CDR3 DNA: TGTGCCAGCCGGGGGACTAGCACAGATACGCAGTATTTT
CDR3 protein: CASRGTSTDTQYF

clone size: .
V gene: TRBV27
J gene: TRBJ1-1
CDR3 length: 13
D gene: .
CDR3 DNA: TGTGCCAGCAGTTTTCAAGTGAACACTGAAGCTTTCTTT
CDR3 protein: CASSFQVNTEAFF

clone size: .
V gene: TRBV11-2
J gene: TRBJ2-5
CDR3 length: 12
D gene: .
CDR3 DNA: TGTGCCAGCAGCTTGGACGTAAGGACCCAGTACTTC
CDR3 protein: CASSLDVRTQYF

clone size: .
V gene: TRBV2
J gene: TRBJ1-4
CDR3 length: 14
D gene: .
CDR3 DNA: TGTGCCAGCAGTGCTCAGGGAAACGGGGAAAAACTGTTTTTT
CDR3 protein: CASSAQGNGEKLFF

clone size: .
V gene: TRBV5-6
J gene: TRBJ2-4
CDR3 length: 14
D gene: TRBD1
CDR3 DNA: TGTGCCAGCAGCCCCGGACAGGGGAGGTACATTCAGTACTTC
CDR3 protein: CASSPGQGRYIQYF

clone size: .
V gene: TRBV28
J gene: TRBJ2-7
CDR3 length: 15
D gene: .
CDR3 DNA: TGTGCCAGCAGTTCATCAACTGCTGAGGGCTACGAGCAGTACTTC
CDR3 protein: CASSSSTAEGYEQYF

clone size: .
V gene: TRBV18
J gene: TRBJ2-1
CDR3 length: 16
D gene: TRBD2
CDR3 DNA: TGTGCCAGCTCACCACCGGGAGGGAGCTCCTACAATGAGCAGTTCTTC
CDR3 protein: CASSPPGGSSYNEQFF

clone size: once
V gene: TRBV7-3
J gene: TRBJ2-5
CDR3 length: 15
D gene: .
CDR3 DNA: TGTGCCAGCAGCGCCGGAACTACTGTTGGAGAGACCCAGTACTTC
CDR3 protein: CASSAGTTVGETQYF

clone size: .
V gene: TRBV7-3
J gene: TRBJ2-2
CDR3 length: 15
D gene: .
CDR3 DNA: TGTGCCAGCAGCTTAAGCAGGGATAGCACCGGGGAGCTGTTTTTT
CDR3 protein: CASSLSRDSTGELFF

clone size: .
V gene: TRBV18
J gene: TRBJ2-7
CDR3 length: 15
D gene: .
CDR3 DNA: TGTGCCAGCTCACGTTCAGGAGGGACCTCCTACGAGCAGTACTTC
CDR3 protein: CASSRSGGTSYEQYF

clone size: .
V gene: TRBV19
J gene: TRBJ2-2
CDR3 length: 16
D gene: .
CDR3 DNA: TGTGCCAGTAGTCTTCCCGACAGTTTGAGCACCGGGGAGCTGTTTTTT
CDR3 protein: CASSLPDSLSTGELFF

clone size: .
V gene: TRBV18
J gene: TRBJ1-5
CDR3 length: 18
D gene: TRBD1
CDR3 DNA: TGTGCCAGCTCACCGAACTATCAGGGGGCCCAAGGCAATCAGCCCCAGCATTTT
CDR3 protein: CASSPNYQGAQGNQPQHF

clone size: .
V gene: TRBV4-2
J gene: TRBJ2-1
CDR3 length: 16
D gene: TRBD2
CDR3 DNA: TGTGCCAGCAGCCAAGACGGGACTAGCGATTACAATGAGCAGTTCTTC
CDR3 protein: CASSQDGTSDYNEQFF

clone size: .
V gene: TRBV11-2
J gene: TRBJ2-3
CDR3 length: 15
D gene: TRBD1
CDR3 DNA: TGTGCCAGCAGCTTAGTGGGACAGGGACTGAATACGCAGTATTTT
CDR3 protein: CASSLVGQGLNTQYF

clone size: .
V gene: TRBV2
J gene: TRBJ2-7
CDR3 length: 13
D gene: .
CDR3 DNA: TGTGCCACCTCAATTCCCCTCTCCTACGAGCAGTACTTC
CDR3 protein: CATSIPLSYEQYF